The 23 T cell receptor beta chains reported below all come from one sample, sequenced in a study of patients and donors after allogeneic stem cell transplantation. Each CDR3 protein gets one entry after TCRdb re-called the RT-PCR reads with MiXCR. The sample has over 400,000 distinct CDR3 sequences, under 20% seen once. The sequencing sample was made of blood, either unsorted or a sorted T cell fraction (not recorded which). These receptors originate from a human donor who was either an allogeneic HSCT recipient or a stem cell or donor lymphocyte infusion donor (not recorded which). It is not recorded whose cells these are; they may come from a transplant donor.

In this sample, this clonotype turned up a few times. The genes are TRBV20-1 and TRBJ2-1; D gene ambiguous. V was shortened by 3 bases and J by 7 bases, with 19 bases between the two germline ends. Germline lookup yields CDR1 DFQATT and CDR2 SNEGSKA (reference sequence). The length of the CDR3 is 15 residues. This chain's CDR3 is CSASLSVQRANEQFF. CDR3 nucleotides: TGCAGTGCTAGTCTCAGCGTCCAGCGTGCTAATGAGCAGTTCTTC.

In its sample, this clonotype was seen many times. V and J are TRBV5-1 and TRBJ1-1, with no clear D. CDR1 is SGHRS and CDR2 is YFSETQ in the germline V gene. CDR3 size: 15 residues. The ends were cut back, 2 bases at V and 1 base at J, with 12 bases in the middle. CDR3 bases: TGCGCCAGCAGCTTAGTGGCAGGCCCGAACACTGAAGCTTTCTTT. This codes for CASSLVAGPNTEAFF.

CDR3 bases: TGTGCCAGCAGCCTCGACAGTTCGGGGAGCTCCTACAATGAGCAGTTCTTC. The encoded protein is CASSLDSSGSSYNEQFF. The V and J genes are TRBV6-4 and TRBJ2-1; either TRBD1 or TRBD2 may fit D (5 bases each). The CDR3 contains 17 residues. V was pared by 6 bases and J by 0 bases, with 18 bases between. The germline V gene encodes CDR1 MRHNA and CDR2 SNTAGT.

The rearrangement joins TRBV7-7 to TRBJ2-5, with 7 bases aligning to TRBD1. Trimming took 4 bases from V and 0 from J; bases not matched to a gene: 11. Germline V lookup: CDR1 SSHAT, CDR2 FNYEAQ (reference sequence). There are 17 residues in the CDR3. The DNA for the CDR3 is TGTGCCAGCAGCTCAACGCCGGGACAGCGATACCAAGAGACCCAGTACTTC. As protein: CASSSTPGQRYQETQYF.

This sequence joins TRBV6-5 and TRBJ1-2; 8 positions match TRBD1. The CDR3 consists of 15 residues. Trimming cost V 1 base and J 5 bases; bases outside gene matches: 6. The germline V gene has CDR1 MNHEY and CDR2 SVGAGI. In nucleotides, the CDR3 is TGTGCCAGCAGTTACTTACGGACAGGGACATATGGCTACACCTTC. This sequence encodes CASSYLRTGTYGYTF.

This clonotype has more than one count but fewer than ten. The gene calls are TRBV5-1 and TRBJ1-3, with a possible D match to TRBD1 (6 bases). Trimming took off 0 bases at V and 7 bases at J, with 14 bases between the two ends. The CDR3 has 15 amino acids. In germline, CDR1 is SGHRS, CDR2 YFSETQ. CDR3 residues: CASSLDPGAHNTIYF. The CDR3 DNA reads as TGCGCCAGCAGCTTGGACCCAGGGGCCCACAACACCATATATTTT.

The rearrangement uses TRBV7-2 and TRBJ2-7; 13 nucleotides line up with TRBD2. The V gene's germline CDR1 is SGHTA and CDR2 FQGNSA. The CDR3 covers 16 residues. After removal of 4 bases from V and 4 bases from J, the junction contained 7 bases not matched to a gene. CDR3 sequence: CASSSRTSGRNYEQYF. CDR3 in DNA: TGTGCCAGCAGCTCGAGGACTAGCGGGAGAAATTACGAGCAGTACTTC.

This clonotype was observed a handful of times. The V and J genes are TRBV30 and TRBJ2-3, with D unclear. This CDR3 is built from 15 residues. V was trimmed by 4 bases and J by 0 bases, leaving 14 bases between them. The V gene's germline CDR1 is GTSNPN and CDR2 SVGIG (reference sequence). This CDR3 reads CAWKRGRASTDTQYF. The CDR3 DNA follows: TGTGCCTGGAAAAGAGGAAGGGCCAGCACAGATACGCAGTATTTT.

This sequence joins TRBV5-1 and TRBJ1-1; a weak D match, TRBD1 (6 bases). The CDR3 is 14 residues long. Deletions cut 4 bases from V and 0 bases from J, with 10 bases between. CDR1 is SGHRS and CDR2 is YFSETQ in the germline V gene. CDR3 amino acids: CASSRDILNTEAFF. The DNA of the CDR3 is TGCGCCAGCAGCCGGGACATCTTGAACACTGAAGCTTTCTTT.

V gene TRBV27 combines with J gene TRBJ2-2, with unresolved D. Between the trimmed V and J ends, which lost 5 bases and 7 bases, there was a span of 14 bases. The CDR3 is 14 residues long. Germline V gene lookup returns CDR1 MNHEY and CDR2 SMNVEV (reference sequence). CDR3 in amino acids: CASSRTPGVGELFF. CDR3 DNA: TGTGCCAGCAGTCGGACCCCCGGAGTCGGGGAGCTGTTTTTT.

This clonotype was picked up a small number of times. The rearrangement links TRBV20-1 to TRBJ1-6, with 9 bases that match TRBD1. CDR3 length equals 13 residues. The V segment lost 0 bases and the J segment 10 bases; nucleotides outside the gene matches: 1. The germline CDR1 and CDR2 sequences are DFQATT and SNEGSKA (reference sequence). In DNA form, the CDR3 reads TGCAGTGCTAGAGATACAGGGGGCTCACCCCTCCACTTT. It specifies CSARDTGGSPLHF.

There are many counts of this clonotype. CDR3 in DNA: TGCAGCGATGGAACAGGGGGTTTGGGCTCTGGGGCCAACGTCCTGACTTTC. Its translation is CSDGTGGLGSGANVLTF. The rearrangement uses TRBV29-1 and TRBJ2-6, with 8 bases that match TRBD1. Trimming removed 7 bases from V and 0 bases from J; junction bases left unmatched: 11. This CDR3 spans 17 amino acids. CDR1 and CDR2 from the germline V gene are SQVTM and ANQGSEA. Together with reference TRBV29-1 and TRBJ2-6, the CDR3 gives the full variable domain: SAVISQKPSRDICQRGTSLTIQCQVDSQVTMMFWYRQQPGQSLTLIATANQGSEATYESGFVIDKFPISRPNLTFSTLTVSNMSPEDSSIYLCSDGTGGLGSGANVLTFGAGSRLTVL.

The rearrangement joins TRBV6-1 to TRBJ1-2; D gene unclear. Germline CDR1 reads MNHNS; CDR2 reads SASEGT. The V end lost 7 bases, the J end lost 2 bases, and 8 bases lay between the germline ends. This CDR3 has 12 amino acids. The CDR3 DNA is TGTGCCAGCACCGGAGAAAACTATGGCTACACCTTC. This translates into CASTGENYGYTF.

A few counts support this clonotype. The chain couples TRBV5-1 to TRBJ2-2; D gene uncertain. V gave up 2 bases and J gave up 6 bases, with 14 bases separating them. In germline, CDR1 is SGHRS, CDR2 YFSETQ. This CDR3 comprises 15 residues. In DNA form, the CDR3 reads TGCGCCAGCAGCTTAGGTGATCTGGGCCCCGGGGAGCTGTTTTTT. Protein sequence: CASSLGDLGPGELFF.

The chain combines TRBV13 with TRBJ1-5, with unresolved D. Germline V gene data show CDR1 as PRHDT and CDR2 as FYEKMQ (reference sequence). The CDR3 covers 15 residues. V gave up 0 bases and J gave up 7 bases, with 13 bases separating them. CDR3: CASSLGLSRGQPQHF. The CDR3 DNA reads as TGTGCCAGCAGCTTAGGCCTAAGTCGTGGCCAGCCCCAGCATTTT.

This clonotype was seen many times. The DNA of the CDR3 is TGCAGTGCGTCTCCGGGACTAGCGATCCACGAGCAGTACTTC. This gives the protein CSASPGLAIHEQYF. The chain employs TRBV20-1 and TRBJ2-7; 10 nucleotides line up with TRBD2. The CDR3 consists of 14 residues. Germline V gene sequence: CDR1 DFQATT, CDR2 SNEGSKA (reference sequence). The trim removed 6 bases at V and 5 bases at J, leaving 10 bases unmatched.

The DNA for the CDR3 is TGTGCCACCGGAGAGGGTCGAGCAACTAATGAAAAACTGTTTTTT. Translated: CATGEGRATNEKLFF. The rearrangement links TRBV15 to TRBJ1-4; D remains unclear. The CDR3 has 15 amino acids. Germline V gene data show CDR1 as LNHNV and CDR2 as YYDKDF (reference sequence). Trimming pared 8 bases from V and 0 bases from J, leaving 13 bases between.

The rearrangement uses TRBV24-1 and TRBJ2-2, with 8 positions matching TRBD2. J lost 7 bases, V lost 4 bases, and 7 bases had no gene match. The CDR3 is 15 residues long. CDR1 and CDR2 (germline): KGHDR, SFDVKD. The CDR3: CATSEPSGGDGELFF. The DNA for the CDR3 is TGTGCCACCAGTGAACCTTCCGGGGGGGACGGGGAGCTGTTTTTT.

CDR3 coding DNA: TGCAGCACCGCCCAACTCAGGGAAGGCGATGGCTACACCTTC. It translates to CSTAQLREGDGYTF. V and J are TRBV29-1 and TRBJ1-2; D possibly corresponds to TRBD1 (5 bases). The CDR3 covers 14 residues. Germline-derived CDR1 and CDR2 are SQVTM and ANQGSEA. Trimming removed 8 bases from V and 6 bases from J, with 22 bases in between.

A few counts support this clonotype. This chain joins TRBV5-6 and TRBJ1-5; the D is unclear. The CDR3 contains 15 residues. Germline-derived CDR1 and CDR2 are SGHDT and YYEEEE. V was clipped by 4 bases and J by 0 bases, with 11 bases between them. The CDR3 loop reads CASSLGPFSNQPQHF. CDR3 DNA: TGTGCCAGCAGCCTCGGGCCCTTTAGCAATCAGCCCCAGCATTTT. Drawing the rest from reference TRBV5-6 and TRBJ1-5, the complete variable domain is DAGVTQSPTHLIKTRGQQVTLRCSPKSGHDTVSWYQQALGQGPQFIFQYYEEEERQRGNFPDRFSGHQFPNYSSELNVNALLLGDSALYLCASSLGPFSNQPQHFGDGTRLSIL.

A few counts support this clonotype. The CDR3 DNA sequence: TGCGCCAGCAGCCTACGGGAGTCGTGGACCGGGGAGCTGTTTTTT. Translating gives CASSLRESWTGELFF. The chain uses TRBV5-1 and TRBJ2-2; a possible D gene is TRBD2 (6 bases). Germline V lookup: CDR1 SGHRS, CDR2 YFSETQ. V was cut by 4 bases and J by 5 bases, with 15 bases left in between. The CDR3 is 15 amino acids. Looking up the rest from reference TRBV5-1 and TRBJ2-2 gives the full variable domain: KAGVTQTPRYLIKTRGQQVTLSCSPISGHRSVSWYQQTPGQGLQFLFEYFSETQRNKGNFPGRFSGRQFSNSRSEMNVSTLELGDSALYLCASSLRESWTGELFFGEGSRLTVL.

This clonotype occurred many times. The junction departs from germline at one end; a sequencing error may be responsible. The chain uses TRBV4-3 and TRBJ2-7, with D maybe TRBD1 (6 bases). In germline, CDR1 is LGHNA, CDR2 YSLEER. The CDR3 is made up of 14 amino acids. The CDR3 DNA sequence: TGTGCCAGCAGCCAAGACAGGAGCTCCTACGAGCAGTACTTC. Its protein product is CASSQDRSSYEQYF.

This clonotype showed up just a few times. For the CDR3, the DNA is TGTGCCAGCAGTTACCGGGGACAGAACTACGAGCAGTACTTC. Amino acid sequence: CASSYRGQNYEQYF. The V gene is TRBV6-5, the J gene TRBJ2-7; 7 bases fit TRBD1. J was trimmed by 3 bases and V by 2 bases; bases with no gene match: 4. Germline CDR1 MNHEY, CDR2 SVGAGI. The CDR3 extends over 14 amino acids.